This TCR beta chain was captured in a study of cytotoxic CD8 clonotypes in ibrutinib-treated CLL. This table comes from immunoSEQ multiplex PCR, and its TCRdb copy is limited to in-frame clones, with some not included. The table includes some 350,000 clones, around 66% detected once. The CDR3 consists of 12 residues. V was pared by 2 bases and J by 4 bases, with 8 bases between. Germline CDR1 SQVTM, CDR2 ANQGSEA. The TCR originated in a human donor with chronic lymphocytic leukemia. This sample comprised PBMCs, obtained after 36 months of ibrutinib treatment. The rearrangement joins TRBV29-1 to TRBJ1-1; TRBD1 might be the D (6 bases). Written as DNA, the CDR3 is TGCAGCGTTGAACGGGGGGCCACTGAAGCTTTCTTT. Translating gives CSVERGATEAFF.